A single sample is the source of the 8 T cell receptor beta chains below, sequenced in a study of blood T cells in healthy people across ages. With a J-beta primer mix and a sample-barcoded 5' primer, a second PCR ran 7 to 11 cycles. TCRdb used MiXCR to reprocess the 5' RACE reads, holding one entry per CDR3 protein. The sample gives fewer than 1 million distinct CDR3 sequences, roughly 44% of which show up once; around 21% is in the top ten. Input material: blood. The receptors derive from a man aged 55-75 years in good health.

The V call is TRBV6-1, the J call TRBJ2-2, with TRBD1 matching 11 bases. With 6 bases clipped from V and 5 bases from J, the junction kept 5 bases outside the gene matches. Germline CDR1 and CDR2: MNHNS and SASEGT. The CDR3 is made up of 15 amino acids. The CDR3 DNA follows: TGTGCCAGCAGGAGGGACAGGGGGAGGACCGGGGAGCTGTTTTTT. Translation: CASRRDRGRTGELFF.

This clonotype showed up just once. The CDR3 DNA sequence: TGTGCCAGCAGTCCCGATAATCCGAACACTGAAGCTTTCTTT. Amino acids: CASSPDNPNTEAFF. V gene TRBV27 combines with J gene TRBJ1-1; unclear D gene. The V end lost 5 bases, the J end lost 1 base, and 11 bases lay between the germline ends. CDR3 length: 14 amino acids. Germline CDR1 is MNHEY and CDR2 is SMNVEV (reference sequence).

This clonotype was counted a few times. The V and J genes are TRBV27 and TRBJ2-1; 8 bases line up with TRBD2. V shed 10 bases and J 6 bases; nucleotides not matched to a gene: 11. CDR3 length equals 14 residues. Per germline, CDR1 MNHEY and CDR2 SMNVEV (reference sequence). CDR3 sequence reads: CAIQPGLGSNEQFF. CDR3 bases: TGTGCCATCCAACCGGGACTAGGGTCCAATGAGCAGTTCTTC.

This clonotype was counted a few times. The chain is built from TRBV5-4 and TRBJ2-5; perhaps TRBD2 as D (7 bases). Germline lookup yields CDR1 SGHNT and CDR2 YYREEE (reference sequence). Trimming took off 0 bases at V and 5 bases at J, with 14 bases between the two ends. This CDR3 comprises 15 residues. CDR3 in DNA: TGTGCCAGCAGCTTGGGTCCGGGGGGCGGGGAGACCCAGTACTTC. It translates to CASSLGPGGGETQYF.

The CDR3: CSVVTGGVTGELFF. The CDR3 nucleotides read TGCAGCGTTGTTACAGGGGGCGTAACCGGGGAGCTGTTTTTT. This rearrangement joins TRBV29-1 to TRBJ2-2; TRBD1 aligns across 9 bases. The germline V gene has CDR1 SQVTM and CDR2 ANQGSEA. This CDR3 has 14 residues. With V trimmed by 4 bases and J by 5 bases, 5 bases remained unmatched.

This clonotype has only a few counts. CDR3 nucleotides: TGCAGCGGACGGGACGGAACCTACGAGCAGTACTTC. Translating it yields CSGRDGTYEQYF. The rearrangement joins TRBV29-1 to TRBJ2-7; tentatively, D is TRBD1 or TRBD2 (5 bases each). The germline CDR1 and CDR2 sequences are SQVTM and ANQGSEA. Trimming took 7 bases from V and 2 from J, leaving 12 bases between them. This CDR3 contains 12 residues.

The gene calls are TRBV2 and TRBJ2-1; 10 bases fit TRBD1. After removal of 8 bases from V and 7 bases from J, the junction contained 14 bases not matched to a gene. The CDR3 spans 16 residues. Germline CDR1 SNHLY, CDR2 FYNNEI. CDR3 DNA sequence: TGTGCCAGCGCCGCCTTGGGGACAGGGGAGGAAAATGAGCAGTTCTTC. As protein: CASAALGTGEENEQFF.

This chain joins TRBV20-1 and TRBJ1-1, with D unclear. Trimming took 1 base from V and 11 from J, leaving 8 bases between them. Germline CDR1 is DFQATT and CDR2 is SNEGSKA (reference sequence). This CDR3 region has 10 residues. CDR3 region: CSARADGAFF. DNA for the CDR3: TGCAGTGCTAGAGCAGACGGGGCTTTCTTT.